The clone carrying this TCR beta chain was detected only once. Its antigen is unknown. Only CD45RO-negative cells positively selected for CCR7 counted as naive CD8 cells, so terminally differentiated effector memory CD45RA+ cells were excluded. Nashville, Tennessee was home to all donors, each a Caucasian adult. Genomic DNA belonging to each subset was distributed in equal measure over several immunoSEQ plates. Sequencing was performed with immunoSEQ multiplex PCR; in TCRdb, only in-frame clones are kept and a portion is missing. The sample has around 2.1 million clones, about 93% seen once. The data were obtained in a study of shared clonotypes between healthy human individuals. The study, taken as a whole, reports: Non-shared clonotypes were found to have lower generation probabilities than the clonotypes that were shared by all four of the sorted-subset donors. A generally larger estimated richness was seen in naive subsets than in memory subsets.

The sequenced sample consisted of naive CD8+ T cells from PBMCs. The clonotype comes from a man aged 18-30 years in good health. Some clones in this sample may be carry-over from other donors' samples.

CDR3: CSVEEWRSSGNNEQFF. In DNA, the CDR3 is TGCAGCGTTGAAGAGTGGCGGTCTAGCGGAAACAATGAGCAGTTCTTC. The V call is TRBV29-1, the J call TRBJ2-1, with 7 bases matching TRBD2. CDR3 length: 16 amino acids. The ends lost 0 bases at V and 5 bases at J; junction bases unmatched: 10. In germline, CDR1 is SQVTM, CDR2 ANQGSEA.